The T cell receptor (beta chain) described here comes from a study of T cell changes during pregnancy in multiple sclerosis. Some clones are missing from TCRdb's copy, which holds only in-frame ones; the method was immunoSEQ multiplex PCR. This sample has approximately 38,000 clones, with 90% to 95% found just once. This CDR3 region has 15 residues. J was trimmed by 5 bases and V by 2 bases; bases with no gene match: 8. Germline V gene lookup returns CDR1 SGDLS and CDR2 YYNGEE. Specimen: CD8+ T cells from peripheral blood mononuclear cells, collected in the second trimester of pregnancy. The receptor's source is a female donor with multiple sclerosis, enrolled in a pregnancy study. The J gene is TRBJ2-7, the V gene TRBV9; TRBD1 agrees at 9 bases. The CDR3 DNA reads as TGTGCCAGCAGCGTGGAAGGGACAGGGAACCACGAGCAGTACTTC. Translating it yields CASSVEGTGNHEQYF. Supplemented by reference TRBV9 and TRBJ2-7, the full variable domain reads DSGVTQTPKHLITATGQRVTLRCSPRSGDLSVYWYQQSLDQGLQFLIQYYNGEERAKGNILERFSAQQFPDLHSELNLSSLELGDSALYFCASSVEGTGNHEQYFGPGTRLTVT.